The 2 T cell receptor beta chains reported below all come from one sample, sequenced in a study of T cells after yellow fever vaccination (dated 2019 in TCRdb). Library construction relied on 5' RACE. The sequencer listed for this sample is Illumina NovaSeq 6000. TCRdb ran its own pipeline on the public reads, namely fastp trimming at Q25 and MiXCR clone calling, and kept in-frame beta chains. Entries are consolidated by CDR3 protein sequence, retaining the most common genes and DNA. The sample table lists about 310,000 distinct CDR3 sequences, less than 4.5% of them with a count of one. Around 20% of the sample belongs to the ten largest clones. The treatment or condition tag for this specimen amounts to: live attenuated yellow fever vaccine strain. Material: PBMCs, obtained on the day of the yellow fever booster vaccination. These receptors were taken from a man aged 18 to 29 who received the YFV17D yellow fever vaccine.

There are many counts of this clonotype. V and J are TRBV4-3 and TRBJ1-4; 10 bases line up with TRBD1. CDR3 size: 16 residues. Germline-derived CDR1 and CDR2 are LGHNA and YSLEER. The ends lost 4 bases at V and 7 bases at J; junction bases unmatched: 9. CDR3 amino acids: CASSRAGTGVFEKLFF. The CDR3 DNA reads TGCGCCAGCAGCCGGGCCGGGACAGGGGTTTTTGAAAAACTGTTTTTT.

The chain links TRBV28 to TRBJ1-5; 8 nucleotides agree with TRBD1. CDR3 size: 15 residues. Germline loops: CDR1 MDHEN, CDR2 SYDVKM. V dropped 6 bases and J dropped 4; count of bases not matched to a gene: 8. The CDR3 sequence is CASRIRGPANQPQHF. The CDR3 DNA is TGTGCCAGCAGGATCAGGGGGCCGGCGAATCAGCCCCAGCATTTT. Filled out from reference TRBV28 and TRBJ1-5, the complete variable domain reads DVKVTQSSRYLVKRTGEKVFLECVQDMDHENMFWYRQDPGLGLRLIYFSYDVKMKEKGDIPEGYSVSREKKERFSLILESASTNQTSMYLCASRIRGPANQPQHFGDGTRLSIL.